The clone carrying this T cell receptor beta chain came up many times. Its antigen is still unknown. The record originates from a study of read filtering for tumor transcriptome and immune sequencing. Whole-study context: DNase treatment preceded whole-transcriptome library preparation. The study, taken as a whole, reports: Single-read clonotypes: 80% to 90% of IR-seq clonotypes (around 3.5% of reads), more than 70% of RNA-seq clonotypes (less than 50% of reads). This fraction held mixed bone marrow immune cells after CD138-negative sorting.

The length of the CDR3 is 14 residues. Trimming stripped 8 bases from V and 2 bases from J, with 17 bases between. Germline V gene sequence: CDR1 SQVTM, CDR2 ANQGSEA. The library was built from roughly 400 ng RNA with molecular barcoded adaptors for alpha/delta and beta/gamma chains. Via MiXCR, TCRdb re-called the reads, giving one row per CDR3 protein. The sample includes about 46,000 distinct CDR3 sequences, less than 20% of them seen just once. The sequencing input was a population of CD138-negative cells sorted from bone marrow. The chain uses TRBV29-1 and TRBJ2-3, with D possibly being TRBD2 (7 bases). This receptor was taken from a donor over 35 with multiple myeloma. The CDR3 protein is CSTRGRGTTDTQYF. As DNA, the CDR3 is TGCAGCACCCGTGGGAGGGGGACCACAGATACGCAGTATTTT.